These 2 T cell receptor beta chains came from one sample sequenced in a study of T cell responses to AZD1222 COVID-19 vaccine. Sequenced by immunoSEQ multiplex PCR; TCRdb stores in-frame clones only, minus some. The table lists about 75,000 clones, roughly 88% of them singletons. The source material was peripheral blood, sampled 28 days after the second dose of the MenACWY control vaccine. The origin of the receptors is an adult who received the MenACWY meningococcal vaccine as a control.

This chain links TRBV4-3 with TRBJ1-5, with D possibly TRBD1 on 5 matching bases. V was clipped by 5 bases and J by 1 base, with 15 bases between them. CDR3 length: 16 residues. Germline V gene sequence: CDR1 LGHNA, CDR2 YSLEER. This CDR3 is CASSANRDRSNQPQHF. CDR3 in DNA: TGCGCCAGCAGCGCAAACCGCGACAGAAGCAATCAGCCCCAGCATTTT.

This chain links TRBV19 with TRBJ1-2, with 8 bases fitting TRBD1. Germline V gives CDR1 LNHDA, CDR2 SQIVND (reference sequence). This CDR3 has 13 residues. The V segment lost 3 bases and the J segment 11 bases; nucleotides outside the gene matches: 8. CDR3 residues: CASSMGQDLQYTF. DNA for the CDR3: TGTGCCAGTAGTATGGGACAGGACTTGCAGTACACCTTC.